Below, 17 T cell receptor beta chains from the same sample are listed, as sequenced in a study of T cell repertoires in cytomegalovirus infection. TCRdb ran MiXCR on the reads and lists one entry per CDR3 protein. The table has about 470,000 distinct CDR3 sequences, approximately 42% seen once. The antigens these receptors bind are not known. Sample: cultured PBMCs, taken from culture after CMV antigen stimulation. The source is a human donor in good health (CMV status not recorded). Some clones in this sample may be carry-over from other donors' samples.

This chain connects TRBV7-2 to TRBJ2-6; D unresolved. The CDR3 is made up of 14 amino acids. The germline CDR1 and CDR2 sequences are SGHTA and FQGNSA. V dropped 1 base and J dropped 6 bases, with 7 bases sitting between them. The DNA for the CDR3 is TGTGCCAGCAGCTTAGATCCCCTGGCCAACGTCCTGACTTTC. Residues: CASSLDPLANVLTF.

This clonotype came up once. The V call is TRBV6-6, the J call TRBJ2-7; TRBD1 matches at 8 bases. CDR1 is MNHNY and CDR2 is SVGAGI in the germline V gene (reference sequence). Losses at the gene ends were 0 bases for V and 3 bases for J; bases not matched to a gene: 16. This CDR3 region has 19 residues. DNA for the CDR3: TGTGCCAGCAGTTACTCGGGCCCCTCTGACAGGGGAAGGCGCTACGAGCAGTACTTC. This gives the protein CASSYSGPSDRGRRYEQYF.

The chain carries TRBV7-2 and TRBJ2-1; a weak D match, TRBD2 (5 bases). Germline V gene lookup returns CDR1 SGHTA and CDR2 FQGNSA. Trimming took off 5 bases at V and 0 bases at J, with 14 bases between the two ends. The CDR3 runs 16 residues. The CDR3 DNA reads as TGTGCCAGCAGCCTAGGACTCCTAAGCTCCTACAATGAGCAGTTCTTC. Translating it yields CASSLGLLSSYNEQFF.

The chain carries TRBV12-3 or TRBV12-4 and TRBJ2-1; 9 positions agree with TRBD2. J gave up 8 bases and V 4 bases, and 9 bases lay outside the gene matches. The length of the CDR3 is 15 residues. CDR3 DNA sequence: TGTGCCAGCAGTTCAGGACTAGCGTCACCGGATGAGCAGTTCTTC. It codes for CASSSGLASPDEQFF.

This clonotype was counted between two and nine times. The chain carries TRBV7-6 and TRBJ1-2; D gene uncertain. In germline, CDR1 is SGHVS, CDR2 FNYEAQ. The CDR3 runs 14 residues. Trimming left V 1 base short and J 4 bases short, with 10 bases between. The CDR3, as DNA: TGTGCCAGCAGCTTAGGCAGCTCCCCCTATGGCTACACCTTC. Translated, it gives CASSLGSSPYGYTF.

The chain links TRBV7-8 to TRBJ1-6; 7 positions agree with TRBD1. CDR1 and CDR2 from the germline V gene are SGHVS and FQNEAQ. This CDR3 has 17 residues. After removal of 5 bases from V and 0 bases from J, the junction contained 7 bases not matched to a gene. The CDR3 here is CASSTRQGRSYNSPLHF. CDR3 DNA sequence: TGTGCCAGCAGCACGAGACAGGGCCGCTCCTATAATTCACCCCTCCACTTT. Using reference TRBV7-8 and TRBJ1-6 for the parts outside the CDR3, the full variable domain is GAGVSQSPRYKVAKRGQDVALRCDPISGHVSLFWYQQALGQGPEFLTYFQNEAQLDKSGLPSDRFFAERPEGSVSTLKIQRTQQEDSAVYLCASSTRQGRSYNSPLHFGNGTRLTVT.

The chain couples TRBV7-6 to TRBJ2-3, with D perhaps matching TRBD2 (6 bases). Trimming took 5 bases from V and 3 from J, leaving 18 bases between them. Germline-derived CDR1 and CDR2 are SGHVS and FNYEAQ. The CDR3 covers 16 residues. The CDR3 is CASSRPTSKGTDTQYF. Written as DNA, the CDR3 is TGTGCCAGCAGCCGTCCCACTAGCAAGGGGACAGATACGCAGTATTTT.

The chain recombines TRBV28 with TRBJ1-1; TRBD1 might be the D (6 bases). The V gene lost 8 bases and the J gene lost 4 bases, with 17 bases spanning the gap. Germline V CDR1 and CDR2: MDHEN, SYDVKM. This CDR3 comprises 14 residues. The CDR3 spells CASGHRRGGTEAFF. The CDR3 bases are TGTGCCAGCGGCCACAGGAGGGGGGGCACTGAAGCTTTCTTT.

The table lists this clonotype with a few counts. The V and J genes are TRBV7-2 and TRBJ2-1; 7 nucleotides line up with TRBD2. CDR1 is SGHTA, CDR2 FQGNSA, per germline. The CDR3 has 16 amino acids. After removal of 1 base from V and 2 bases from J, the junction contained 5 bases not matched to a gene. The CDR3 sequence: CASSLDREVTYNEQFF. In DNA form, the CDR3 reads TGTGCCAGCAGCTTAGATCGGGAGGTGACCTACAATGAGCAGTTCTTC.

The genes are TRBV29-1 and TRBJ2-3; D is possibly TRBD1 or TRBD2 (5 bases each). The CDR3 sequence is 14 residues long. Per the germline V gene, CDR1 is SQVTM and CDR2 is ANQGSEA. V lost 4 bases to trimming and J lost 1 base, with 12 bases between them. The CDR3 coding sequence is TGCAGCGTTGGGTTCCGGGGCCGCACAGATACGCAGTATTTT. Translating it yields CSVGFRGRTDTQYF.

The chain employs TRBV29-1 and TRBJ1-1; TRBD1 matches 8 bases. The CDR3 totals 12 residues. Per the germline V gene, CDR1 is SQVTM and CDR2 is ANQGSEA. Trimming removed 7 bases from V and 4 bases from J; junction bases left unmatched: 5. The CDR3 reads CSADRGSTEAFF. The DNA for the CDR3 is TGCAGCGCAGACAGGGGTAGCACTGAAGCTTTCTTT.

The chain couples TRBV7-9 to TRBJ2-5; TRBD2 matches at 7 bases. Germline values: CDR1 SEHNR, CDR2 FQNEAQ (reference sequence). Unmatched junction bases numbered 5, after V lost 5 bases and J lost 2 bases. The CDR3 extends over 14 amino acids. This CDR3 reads CASSPRLAQETQYF. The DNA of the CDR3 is TGTGCCAGCAGCCCCCGACTAGCTCAAGAGACCCAGTACTTC.

This CDR3 is CATSSLLRTEAFF. The CDR3 DNA is TGTGCCACCAGCAGCCTGCTTAGGACTGAAGCTTTCTTT. The chain is built from TRBV15 and TRBJ1-1; D is unclear. The V end lost 3 bases, the J end lost 5 bases, and 10 bases lay between the germline ends. Germline V gene data show CDR1 as LNHNV and CDR2 as YYDKDF (reference sequence). CDR3 length: 13 amino acids.

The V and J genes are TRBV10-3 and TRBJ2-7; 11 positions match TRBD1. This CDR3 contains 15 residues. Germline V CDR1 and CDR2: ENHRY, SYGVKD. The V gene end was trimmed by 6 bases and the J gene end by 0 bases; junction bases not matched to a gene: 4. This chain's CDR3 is CAISGQGASSYEQYF. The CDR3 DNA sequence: TGTGCCATCAGCGGACAGGGGGCTAGCTCCTACGAGCAGTACTTC.

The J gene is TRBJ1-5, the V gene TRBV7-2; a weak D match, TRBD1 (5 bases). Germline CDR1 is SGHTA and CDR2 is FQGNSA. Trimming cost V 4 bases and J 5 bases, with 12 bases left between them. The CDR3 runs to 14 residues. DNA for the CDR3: TGTGCCAGCAGCTCCGACAGATCCTATCAGCCCCAGCATTTT. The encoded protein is CASSSDRSYQPQHF.

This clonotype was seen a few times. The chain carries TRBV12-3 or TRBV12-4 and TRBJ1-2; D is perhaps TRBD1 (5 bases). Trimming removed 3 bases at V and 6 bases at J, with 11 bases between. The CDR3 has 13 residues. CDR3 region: CASSFRGADGYTF. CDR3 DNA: TGTGCCAGCAGTTTCCGAGGGGCGGATGGCTACACCTTC.

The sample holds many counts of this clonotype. The CDR3 spells CASSLVMRSALAFF. In nucleotides, the CDR3 is TGTGCCAGCAGCTTAGTCATGCGGTCCGCCCTTGCTTTCTTT. The chain carries TRBV7-2 and TRBJ1-1; D gene unclear. Trimming shortened V by 1 base and J by 11 bases, and 17 bases separated the two germline ends. Germline V CDR1 and CDR2: SGHTA, FQGNSA. This CDR3 is 14 amino acids long.